This T cell receptor (beta chain) came from a study of beta chain features in type 1 diabetes. Notes on the study in general: TCRB CDR3 length was moderately but significantly reduced in all four CD4+ subsets of Type 1 diabetes patients. The VDJ junctions of type 1 diabetes patients carried fewer insertions and more deletions.

The isolated RNA, all of it, was reverse transcribed, so expressed TCRB transcripts were what got sequenced. Assay: immunoSEQ multiplex PCR; the TCRdb copy retains only in-frame clones and omits some. The table has hundreds of thousands of clones, more than 9.5% seen once; the top ten hold around 0.05%. The authors sorted CD4+ naive, central memory, regulatory and stem cell-like memory cells via CD45RO/CCR7/CD25/CD127/CD95/CD27. All sorted populations exceeded 95% purity. This clone was seen more than once but under ten times. Its antigen is still unknown. The CDR3 is 14 amino acids. Looked up from germline, CDR1 is LGHNA and CDR2 is YNFKEQ. The ends were cut back, 4 bases at V and 10 bases at J, with 14 bases in the middle.

V and J are TRBV4-2 and TRBJ1-6; D gene unclear. The sample consisted of naive CD4+ T cells from blood. The receptor was isolated from a woman aged 18-29 years in good health. The CDR3 is CASSPPKVGSPLHF. The CDR3 DNA sequence: TGTGCCAGCAGCCCCCCGAAGGTTGGCTCACCCCTCCACTTT.